The 24 T cell receptor beta chains below all came from one sample that was sequenced in a study of T-cell memory formation after mild COVID-19 (dated by TCRdb to about 2021). Receptors were amplified or captured by 5' RACE. The sequencer listed for this sample is Illumina NovaSeq 6000. Through fastp at Q25 and MiXCR, TCRdb rebuilt clones from the public reads, retaining in-frame beta chains. Each entry is one CDR3 protein sequence, shown with its most common DNA and genes. The sample table records about 350,000 distinct CDR3 sequences; around 28% of these occur just once. Of the sample, around an eighth falls within the top ten clones. The sample consisted of PBMCs or a T cell subset sorted from them (not recorded which). The receptors were gathered from an adult woman who had mild COVID-19 (a few samples of this study predate the infection). The sample titles of this study are shuffled in the database, so cell type and time point are left out; the donor was told from shared clones.

This sequence joins TRBV29-1 and TRBJ2-5; D perhaps matches TRBD1 (5 bases). CDR3 length equals 12 residues. Germline V gene sequence: CDR1 SQVTM, CDR2 ANQGSEA. V lost 1 base and J lost 4, with 7 bases in between. CDR3 nucleotide sequence: TGCAGCGTTGAAGGGGGCGCAGAGACCCAGTACTTC. The encoded protein is CSVEGGAETQYF.

This clonotype was observed many times. As DNA, the CDR3 is TGCGCCAGCAGCGTTCAGGGGAGAGGGGCCAACGTCCTGACTTTC. Translating gives CASSVQGRGANVLTF. V is TRBV5-1 and J is TRBJ2-6, with D perhaps TRBD1 (6 bases). This CDR3 contains 15 residues. From germline, CDR1 is SGHRS and CDR2 YFSETQ. Trimming cost V 4 bases and J 4 bases, with 12 bases left between them.

This sequence joins TRBV5-1 and TRBJ2-3; D gene unclear. The CDR3 has 15 residues. Germline V gene lookup returns CDR1 SGHRS and CDR2 YFSETQ. With 1 base removed from V and 2 bases from J, the gap between germline ends came to 11 bases. The DNA of the CDR3 is TGCGCCAGCAGCTTGCTCGGAATGGCCACAGATACGCAGTATTTT. Protein product: CASSLLGMATDTQYF.

This clonotype has a handful of counts. The gene calls are TRBV11-2 and TRBJ2-7; D unresolved. The CDR3 spans 13 residues. Trimming left V 5 bases short and J 7 bases short, with 15 bases between. In germline, CDR1 is SGHAT, CDR2 FQNNGV. In DNA form, the CDR3 reads TGTGCCAGCAGCCTCGAGCCGGCTTGGGAGCAGTACTTC. It encodes CASSLEPAWEQYF. The complete variable domain, with remaining parts taken from reference TRBV11-2 and TRBJ2-7, reads EAGVAQSPRYKIIEKRQSVAFWCNPISGHATLYWYQQILGQGPKLLIQFQNNGVVDDSQLPKDRFSAERLKGVDSTLKIQPAKLEDSAVYLCASSLEPAWEQYFGPGTRLTVT.

This clonotype has only a few counts. The chain uses TRBV6-5 and TRBJ2-1; 7 bases are a match to TRBD1. The length of the CDR3 is 16 residues. With V trimmed by 6 bases and J by 7 bases, 15 bases remained unmatched. CDR1 and CDR2 (germline): MNHEY, SVGAGI. The CDR3 DNA reads as TGTGCCAGCAGCTTGACAGGGTCCCACACTCCTAATGAGCAGTTCTTC. Translated: CASSLTGSHTPNEQFF.

V and J are TRBV4-1 and TRBJ2-3, with 7 nucleotides matching TRBD2. Losses at the gene ends were 2 bases for V and 3 bases for J; bases not matched to a gene: 11. Germline V gene data show CDR1 as MGHRA and CDR2 as YSYEKL. CDR3 length: 17 amino acids. The DNA for the CDR3 is TGCGCCAGCAGCCAACCGACAGCGGGAAGCTCGACAGATACGCAGTATTTT. Its translation is CASSQPTAGSSTDTQYF.

This clonotype was observed a handful of times. The chain links TRBV4-1 to TRBJ1-2; no clear D. Germline V gene lookup returns CDR1 MGHRA and CDR2 YSYEKL. V lost 1 base and J 7 bases, leaving 13 bases between the germline ends. This CDR3 contains 14 residues. The CDR3 region is CASSQAKPGGGYTF. In nucleotides, the CDR3 is TGCGCCAGCAGCCAAGCAAAGCCAGGAGGTGGCTACACCTTC.

The chain carries TRBV7-9 and TRBJ2-7; 8 bases agree with TRBD2. CDR3 length: 15 amino acids. The J segment lost 5 bases and the V segment lost 1 base, leaving 7 bases of the junction unmatched. Germline V gene lookup returns CDR1 SEHNR and CDR2 FQNEAQ (reference sequence). CDR3 in DNA: TGTGCCAGCAGCTTAGAGCGACTAGCGAGACACGAGCAGTACTTC. This translates into CASSLERLARHEQYF.

The chain uses TRBV5-1 and TRBJ1-1; D might be TRBD1 (6 bases). This CDR3 has 16 residues. Trimming took off 0 bases at V and 3 bases at J, with 15 bases between the two ends. Germline CDR1 reads SGHRS; CDR2 reads YFSETQ. CDR3 amino acids: CASSLELGTPYTEAFF. The CDR3 DNA reads TGCGCCAGCAGCTTGGAGCTCGGGACACCTTACACTGAAGCTTTCTTT. The whole variable domain, filled in from reference TRBV5-1 and TRBJ1-1, reads KAGVTQTPRYLIKTRGQQVTLSCSPISGHRSVSWYQQTPGQGLQFLFEYFSETQRNKGNFPGRFSGRQFSNSRSEMNVSTLELGDSALYLCASSLELGTPYTEAFFGQGTRLTVV.

This clonotype has only a few counts. The chain recombines TRBV7-2 with TRBJ2-5; 10 positions agree with TRBD2. V lost 6 bases and J lost 1; bases outside the gene matches: 8. The CDR3 contains 16 residues. Germline V lookup: CDR1 SGHTA, CDR2 FQGNSA. CDR3 residues: CASRSGGLAFQETQYF. The CDR3 nucleotides are TGTGCCAGCAGATCAGGGGGACTAGCGTTCCAAGAGACCCAGTACTTC. Together with reference TRBV7-2 and TRBJ2-5, the CDR3 gives the full variable domain: GAGVSQSPSNKVTEKGKDVELRCDPISGHTALYWYRQSLGQGLEFLIYFQGNSAPDKSGLPSDRFSAERTGGSVSTLTIQRTQQEDSAVYLCASRSGGLAFQETQYFGPGTRLLVL.

This clonotype has a handful of counts. The CDR3 loop reads CASRQTDLNTEAFF. Here the CDR3 DNA reads TGTGCCAGCAGGCAGACAGACCTGAACACTGAAGCTTTCTTT. J is TRBJ1-1 and V is TRBV12-3 or TRBV12-4, with D possibly TRBD1 on 5 matching bases. Deletions cut 6 bases from V and 0 bases from J, with 11 bases between. The CDR3 runs 14 residues.

The CDR3 sequence: CSATTSLADTDTQYF. In DNA, the CDR3 is TGCAGTGCTACAACCTCCCTGGCTGACACAGATACGCAGTATTTT. This chain connects TRBV20-1 to TRBJ2-3; D is ambiguous. The CDR3 contains 15 residues. V was trimmed by 4 bases and J by 2 bases, leaving 16 bases between them. Germline V gene sequence: CDR1 DFQATT, CDR2 SNEGSKA (reference sequence).

This clonotype was seen only a few times. The chain recombines TRBV20-1 with TRBJ2-7, with 11 bases that match TRBD2. Losses at the gene ends were 5 bases for V and 5 bases for J; bases not matched to a gene: 8. This CDR3 has 14 residues. Germline V CDR1 and CDR2: DFQATT, SNEGSKA (reference sequence). CDR3 bases: TGCAGTGCTTATGTAGCGGGGGGGCAAAACGAGCAGTACTTC. This gives the protein CSAYVAGGQNEQYF.

The chain uses TRBV7-2 and TRBJ1-2; possibly TRBD1 for D (6 bases). Trimming removed 3 bases at V and 4 bases at J, with 12 bases between. CDR1 and CDR2 from the germline V gene are SGHTA and FQGNSA. The CDR3 contains 14 residues. The CDR3 DNA reads TGTGCCAGCAGCTTTTTGGGGGGCTCCTATGGCTACACCTTC. Its protein is CASSFLGGSYGYTF. Variable domain in full (rest from reference TRBV7-2 and TRBJ1-2): GAGVSQSPSNKVTEKGKDVELRCDPISGHTALYWYRQSLGQGLEFLIYFQGNSAPDKSGLPSDRFSAERTGGSVSTLTIQRTQQEDSAVYLCASSFLGGSYGYTFGSGTRLTVV.

This clonotype has a handful of counts. The V call is TRBV6-6, the J call TRBJ1-5; D is unresolved. The CDR3 has 16 residues. Trimming shortened V by 0 bases and J by 4 bases, and 13 bases separated the two germline ends. In germline, CDR1 is MNHNY, CDR2 SVGAGI (reference sequence). CDR3 bases: TGTGCCAGCAGTTACTCGAGGTCAGAGACAAATCAGCCCCAGCATTTT. Its protein is CASSYSRSETNQPQHF.

The V gene is TRBV12-3 or TRBV12-4, the J gene TRBJ1-2; no reliable D call. The germline V and J ends were trimmed by 3 bases and 4 bases, with 6 bases remaining between them. The CDR3 extends over 12 amino acids. As DNA, the CDR3 is TGTGCCAGCAGTTTCCCCACCTATGGCTACACCTTC. Protein product: CASSFPTYGYTF.

This clonotype appeared a few times. The V and J genes are TRBV4-1 and TRBJ2-1; TRBD1 agrees at 10 bases. V lost 0 bases, J lost 7 bases, and 6 bases stayed unmatched. Per germline, CDR1 MGHRA and CDR2 YSYEKL. The CDR3 runs 16 residues. CDR3 protein: CASSQDKWDRGNEQFF. DNA of the CDR3: TGCGCCAGCAGCCAAGATAAGTGGGACAGGGGTAATGAGCAGTTCTTC.

This clonotype was counted a few times. J is TRBJ2-1 and V is TRBV30, with 10 nucleotides matching TRBD1. Germline lookup yields CDR1 GTSNPN and CDR2 SVGIG (reference sequence). The CDR3 is 14 residues long. J was trimmed by 8 bases and V by 3 bases; bases with no gene match: 7. In DNA, the CDR3 is TGTGCCTGGAGGCGACAGGGGGCTCCGGATGAGCAGTTCTTC. Amino acid sequence: CAWRRQGAPDEQFF.

This sequence joins TRBV11-2 and TRBJ2-1, with TRBD1 matching 7 bases. In germline, CDR1 is SGHAT, CDR2 FQNNGV. V lost 1 base to trimming and J lost 6 bases; unmatched junction nucleotides: 9. This CDR3 has 16 amino acids. CDR3 bases: TGTGCCAGCAGCTTAGGTTCAGGGGGAGAACTCAATGAGCAGTTCTTC. It codes for CASSLGSGGELNEQFF.

This chain joins TRBV6-5 and TRBJ1-1, with 7 bases that match TRBD1. The CDR3 extends over 13 amino acids. The junction had 7 bases not matched to a gene; V was cut back by 5 bases and J by 7 bases. Germline V lookup: CDR1 MNHEY, CDR2 SVGAGI. The CDR3 bases are TGTGCCAGCAGTCCCGCAGGACAGGTTGAAGCTTTCTTT. This translates into CASSPAGQVEAFF.

This clonotype was detected once. This chain connects TRBV5-1 to TRBJ2-5; TRBD1 matches 7 bases. The germline V gene has CDR1 SGHRS and CDR2 YFSETQ. V gave up 1 base and J gave up 5 bases; unmatched junction bases: 5. This CDR3 spans 14 amino acids. This chain's CDR3 is CASSLTTGSETQYF. The CDR3 bases are TGCGCCAGCAGCTTGACGACAGGGAGCGAGACCCAGTACTTC.

The chain employs TRBV4-2 and TRBJ2-1, with 7 bases that match TRBD2. The length of the CDR3 is 17 residues. The junction had 8 bases not matched to a gene; V was cut back by 1 base and J by 2 bases. Germline CDR1 is LGHNA and CDR2 is YNFKEQ. CDR3 amino acids: CASSQVLREDTYNEQFF. Here the CDR3 DNA reads TGTGCCAGCAGCCAAGTGTTACGGGAGGATACCTACAATGAGCAGTTCTTC.

The rearrangement links TRBV7-9 to TRBJ1-3; D call uncertain. Looked up from germline, CDR1 is SEHNR and CDR2 is FQNEAQ (reference sequence). V lost 5 bases and J 2 bases, leaving 13 bases between the germline ends. This CDR3 is built from 15 residues. The CDR3 reads CASSRLGSTGNTIYF. The CDR3 nucleotides read TGTGCCAGCAGCCGGTTGGGGTCCACTGGAAACACCATATATTTT.

This sequence joins TRBV10-3 and TRBJ1-1; weak D call: TRBD1 (6 bases). This CDR3 has 13 amino acids. CDR1 ENHRY and CDR2 SYGVKD come from the germline V gene. Trimming cost V 10 bases and J 4 bases, with 16 bases left between them. CDR3 coding DNA: TGTGCCACTTCAGGGGAGATAGGCACTGAAGCTTTCTTT. This gives the protein CATSGEIGTEAFF.